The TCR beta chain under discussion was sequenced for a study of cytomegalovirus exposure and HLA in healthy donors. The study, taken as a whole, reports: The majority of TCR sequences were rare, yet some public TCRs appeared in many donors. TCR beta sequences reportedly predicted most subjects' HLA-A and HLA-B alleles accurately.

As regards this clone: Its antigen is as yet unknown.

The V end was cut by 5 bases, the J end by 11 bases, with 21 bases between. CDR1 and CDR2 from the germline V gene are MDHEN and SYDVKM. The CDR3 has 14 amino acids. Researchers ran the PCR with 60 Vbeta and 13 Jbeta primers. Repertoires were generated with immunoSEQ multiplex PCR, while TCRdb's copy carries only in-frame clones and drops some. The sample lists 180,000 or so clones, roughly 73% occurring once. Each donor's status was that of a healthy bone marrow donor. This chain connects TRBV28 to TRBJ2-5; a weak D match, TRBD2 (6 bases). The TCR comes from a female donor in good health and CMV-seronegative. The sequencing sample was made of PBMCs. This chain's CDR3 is CASSLPGPPRGQYF. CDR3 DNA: TGTGCCAGCAGTCTCCCTGGGCCACCTCGGGGGCAGTACTTC.